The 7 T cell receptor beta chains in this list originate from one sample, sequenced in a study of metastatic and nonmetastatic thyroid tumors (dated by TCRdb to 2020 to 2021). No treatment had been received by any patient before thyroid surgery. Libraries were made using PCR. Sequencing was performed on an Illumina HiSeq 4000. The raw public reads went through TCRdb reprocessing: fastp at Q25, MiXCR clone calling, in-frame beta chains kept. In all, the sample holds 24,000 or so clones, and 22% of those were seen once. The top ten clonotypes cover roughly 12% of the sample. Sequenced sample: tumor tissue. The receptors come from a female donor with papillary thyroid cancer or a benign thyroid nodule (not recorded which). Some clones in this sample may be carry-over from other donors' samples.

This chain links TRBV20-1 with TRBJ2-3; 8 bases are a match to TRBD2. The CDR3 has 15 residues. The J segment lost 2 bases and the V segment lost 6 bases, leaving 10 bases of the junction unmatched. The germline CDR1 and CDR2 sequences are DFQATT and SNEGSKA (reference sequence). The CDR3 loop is CSAYSLAADTDTQYF. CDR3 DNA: TGCAGTGCCTACTCACTAGCGGCGGACACAGATACGCAGTATTTT.

CDR3 bases: TGTGCCAGCAGTGACACAGGGTCTGGGGCCAACGTCCTGACTTTC. Translation gives CASSDTGSGANVLTF. V usage is TRBV6-4 and J usage is TRBJ2-6, with D possibly being TRBD1 (6 bases). There are 15 residues in the CDR3. Germline V CDR1 and CDR2: MRHNA, SNTAGT. The germline V and J ends were trimmed by 2 bases and 1 base, with 6 bases remaining between them.

DNA of the CDR3: TGTGCCAGCAGCGGTTTTAATTCACCCCTCCACTTT. Its translation is CASSGFNSPLHF. This chain links TRBV28 with TRBJ1-6; D is ambiguous. The CDR3 sequence is 12 residues long. Germline V CDR1 and CDR2: MDHEN, SYDVKM. Trimming cost V 6 bases and J 6 bases, with 6 bases left between them.

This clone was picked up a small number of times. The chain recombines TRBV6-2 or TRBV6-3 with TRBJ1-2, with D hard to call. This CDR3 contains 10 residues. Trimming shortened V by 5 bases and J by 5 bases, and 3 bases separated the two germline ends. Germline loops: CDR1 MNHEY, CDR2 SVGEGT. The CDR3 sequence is CASSTYGYTF. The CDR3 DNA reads TGTGCCAGCAGTACTTATGGCTACACCTTC.

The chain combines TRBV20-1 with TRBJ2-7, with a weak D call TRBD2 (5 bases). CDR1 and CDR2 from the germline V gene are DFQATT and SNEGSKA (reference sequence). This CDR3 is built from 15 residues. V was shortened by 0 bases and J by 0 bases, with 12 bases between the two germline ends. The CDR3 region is CSARDPGGNSYEQYF. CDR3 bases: TGCAGTGCTAGAGATCCCGGAGGCAACTCCTACGAGCAGTACTTC.

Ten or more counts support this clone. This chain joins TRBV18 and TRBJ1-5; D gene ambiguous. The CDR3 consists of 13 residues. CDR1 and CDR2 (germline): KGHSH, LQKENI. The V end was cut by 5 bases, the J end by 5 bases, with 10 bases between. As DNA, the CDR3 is TGTGCCAGCTCATCTCAGAGGGATCAGCCCCAGCATTTT. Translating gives CASSSQRDQPQHF.

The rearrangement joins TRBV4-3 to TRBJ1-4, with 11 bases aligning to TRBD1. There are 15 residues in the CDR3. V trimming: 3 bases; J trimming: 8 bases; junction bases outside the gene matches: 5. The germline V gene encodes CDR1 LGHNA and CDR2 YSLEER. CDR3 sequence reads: CASSQGQGVGEKLFF. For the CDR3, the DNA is TGCGCCAGCAGCCAGGGACAGGGGGTTGGAGAAAAACTGTTTTTT.